A selection of T cell receptor beta chains follows, all from one sample in a study of blood T cell repertoires in COVID-19. Assay used: immunoSEQ multiplex PCR; TCRdb lists only in-frame clones, some missing. Among about 89,000 clones listed, approximately 81% were seen once. Sequenced sample: peripheral blood. These receptor sequences come from a woman of 80 years or more with acute or convalescent COVID-19. Both conserved end residues are part of each CDR3. The order of the fields is D gene, V gene, J gene, clone size, CDR3 DNA, CDR3 protein. D genes are given only for firm matches. Clone size is shown for a subset of rows, as once, few, many or a class of expanded clone.

D: .; V: TRBV19; J: TRBJ1-3; size: .; DNA: TGTGCCAGTAGTGCCGGGACAACGGGAAACACCATATATTTT; CDR3: CASSAGTTGNTIYF
D: .; V: TRBV7-9; J: TRBJ1-2; size: .; DNA: TGTGCCAGCAGCTTAAATGCAGATAACTATGGCTACACCTTC; CDR3: CASSLNADNYGYTF
D: TRBD1; V: TRBV5-5; J: TRBJ2-7; size: .; DNA: TGTGCCAGCAGCGGGGGACAGGGTGTCTACGAGCAGTACTTC; CDR3: CASSGGQGVYEQYF
D: .; V: TRBV5-1; J: TRBJ2-1; size: .; DNA: TGCGCCAGCAGCTTGGAGCTAGCGATTTACAATGAGCAGTTCTTC; CDR3: CASSLELAIYNEQFF
D: .; V: TRBV27; J: TRBJ1-1; size: .; DNA: TGTGCCAGCAGTTCACCAGGACGGATCGGAGGGGAAGCTTTCTTT; CDR3: CASSSPGRIGGEAFF
D: TRBD2; V: TRBV7-3; J: TRBJ2-7; size: .; DNA: TGTGCCAGCAGCCCTAGCGGGGGGCCCCTCTACGAGCAGTACTTC; CDR3: CASSPSGGPLYEQYF
D: TRBD1; V: TRBV5-4; J: TRBJ2-5; size: few; DNA: TGTGCCAGTCAACCGGGACAGGGATTTCAAGAGACCCAGTACTTC; CDR3: CASQPGQGFQETQYF
D: .; V: TRBV9; J: TRBJ1-1; size: .; DNA: TGTGCCAGCAGCGTAGAAGGTTTTGGGCGAAATAAAGCTTTCTTT; CDR3: CASSVEGFGRNKAFF
D: .; V: TRBV5-6; J: TRBJ1-1; size: .; DNA: TGTGCGACCACACGGGGAAAAACTGAAGCTTTCTTT; CDR3: CATTRGKTEAFF
D: TRBD2; V: TRBV14; J: TRBJ2-5; size: .; DNA: TGTGCCAGCAGCCAACGGGGACTAGGCGAGACCCAGTACTTC; CDR3: CASSQRGLGETQYF
D: .; V: TRBV6-4; J: TRBJ1-1; size: .; DNA: TGTGCCAGCAGTGCGTCGCCGGGGAACACTGAAGCTTTCTTT; CDR3: CASSASPGNTEAFF
D: TRBD1; V: TRBV11-2; J: TRBJ2-3; size: .; DNA: TGTGCCAGCAGCCGACAGGGTGGGGACACAGATACGCAGTATTTT; CDR3: CASSRQGGDTDTQYF
D: .; V: TRBV12-3/TRBV12-4; J: TRBJ1-2; size: .; DNA: TGTGCCAGCAGTCTCTTAGTCTATGGCTACACCTTC; CDR3: CASSLLVYGYTF
D: TRBD2; V: TRBV7-2; J: TRBJ2-7; size: .; DNA: TGTGCCAGCAGCCCGAGTAGGACTAGCGGTTACGAGCAGTACTTC; CDR3: CASSPSRTSGYEQYF
D: .; V: TRBV7-2; J: TRBJ2-5; size: .; DNA: TGTGCCAGCAGCCCCCCCCCGAGCCGAGAGACCCAGTACTTC; CDR3: CASSPPPSRETQYF
D: .; V: TRBV6-1; J: TRBJ1-2; size: .; DNA: TGTGCCAGCAGTGAAGCGATCGCAGTTTATGGCTACACCTTC; CDR3: CASSEAIAVYGYTF
D: .; V: TRBV23-1; J: TRBJ1-6; size: .; DNA: TGCGCCAGCAGTCAGTCCGGTGGAGAGCAACCCCTCCACTTT; CDR3: CASSQSGGEQPLHF
D: TRBD1; V: TRBV5-1; J: TRBJ1-1; size: .; DNA: TGCGCCAGCAGCTTGGCTGGCAGGGGGCCGAACACTGAAGCTTTCTTT; CDR3: CASSLAGRGPNTEAFF
D: TRBD1; V: TRBV7-9; J: TRBJ1-2; size: .; DNA: TGTGCCAGCAGCTTAGAAGGGACAGGATACACCTTC; CDR3: CASSLEGTGYTF
D: .; V: TRBV6-1; J: TRBJ1-3; size: few; DNA: TGTGCCAGCAGTGAGAACAGGGTCGCGGAGAACGGAAACACCATATATTTT; CDR3: CASSENRVAENGNTIYF
D: .; V: TRBV30; J: TRBJ1-3; size: few; DNA: TGTGCCTGGAAACAAGCTGGAAACACCATATATTTT; CDR3: CAWKQAGNTIYF
D: .; V: TRBV7-2; J: TRBJ2-6; size: .; DNA: TGTGCCAGCAGCCTAGACAGCTCTGGGGCCAACGTCCTGACTTTC; CDR3: CASSLDSSGANVLTF
D: TRBD1; V: TRBV18; J: TRBJ2-1; size: .; DNA: TGTGCCAGCTCACCTCTAGGACAGGGGAATGAGCAGTTCTTC; CDR3: CASSPLGQGNEQFF
D: TRBD2; V: TRBV28; J: TRBJ2-5; size: once; DNA: TGTGCCAGCAGTTTAGTGCGGGGGGGCTCAGAGACCCAGTACTTC; CDR3: CASSLVRGGSETQYF
D: TRBD1; V: TRBV28; J: TRBJ1-1; size: once; DNA: TGTGCCAGCAGTCCGTTAATTCAGGGGGCTAATCGAGGAGCTTTCTTT; CDR3: CASSPLIQGANRGAFF
D: .; V: TRBV5-6; J: TRBJ2-5; size: once; DNA: TGTGCCAGCAGCTTAGACCCTCGCGGCCAAGAGACCCAGTACTTC; CDR3: CASSLDPRGQETQYF
D: TRBD1; V: TRBV2; J: TRBJ1-6; size: .; DNA: TGTGCCAGCAGACAAACAGGGGGATCCTATAATTCACCCCTCCACTTT; CDR3: CASRQTGGSYNSPLHF
D: .; V: TRBV5-5; J: TRBJ1-1; size: .; DNA: TGTGCCAGCAGCTCGACAGCCGAAGCTTTCTTT; CDR3: CASSSTAEAFF
D: .; V: TRBV27; J: TRBJ1-1; size: .; DNA: TGTGCCAGCAGTTTACGGGGCGGAGGGGACACTGAAGCTTTCTTT; CDR3: CASSLRGGGDTEAFF
D: .; V: TRBV21-1; J: TRBJ1-1; size: .; DNA: TGTGCCAGACAAAAAAGGGGGCCGAGAAATCTGAACACTGAAGCTTTCTTT; CDR3: CARQKRGPRNLNTEAFF
D: TRBD1; V: TRBV5-4; J: TRBJ1-1; size: .; DNA: TGTGCCAGCAGCCGGGACAGTGAAATTGAAGCTTTCTTT; CDR3: CASSRDSEIEAFF
D: TRBD1; V: TRBV5-1; J: TRBJ1-4; size: .; DNA: TGCGCCAGCAGCTTGGGGCAGGGGGGAACTAATGAAAAACTGTTTTTT; CDR3: CASSLGQGGTNEKLFF
D: TRBD2; V: TRBV5-6; J: TRBJ2-3; size: .; DNA: TGTGCCAGCTCCAGGACTAGCCAGAGCACAGATACGCAGTATTTT; CDR3: CASSRTSQSTDTQYF
D: .; V: TRBV28; J: TRBJ1-2; size: .; DNA: TGTGCCAGCAGTTCACCTGACCGGGTGTGGTATGGCTACACCTTC; CDR3: CASSSPDRVWYGYTF
D: TRBD1; V: TRBV5-1; J: TRBJ1-2; size: .; DNA: TGCGCCAGCAGCGGATTTCCCGGGACAGGTCCCCTGGAAGGCTACACCTTC; CDR3: CASSGFPGTGPLEGYTF
D: .; V: TRBV20-1; J: TRBJ1-5; size: once; DNA: TGCAGTGCTAGTGGCCAGGGGACCGGTCAGCCCCAGCATTTT; CDR3: CSASGQGTGQPQHF
D: .; V: TRBV28; J: TRBJ2-5; size: .; DNA: TGTGCCAGCAGTTGGGGCCAGGGGGCGGGGAGGGCGGAGACCCAGTACTTC; CDR3: CASSWGQGAGRAETQYF
D: .; V: TRBV20-1; J: TRBJ2-5; size: .; DNA: TGCAGTGCCCGAGGAGGGGAGACCCAGTACTTC; CDR3: CSARGGETQYF